The clone carrying this T cell receptor beta chain appeared many times. Its matching antigen is unknown. A second about 7 to 11 cycle PCR used barcoded and J-beta primers. TCRdb called the 5' RACE reads again in MiXCR, with one record for every CDR3 protein. The sample has hundreds of thousands of distinct CDR3 sequences, about three fifths seen once; the top ten hold over 20%. This entry is derived from a study of blood T cells in healthy people across ages. Study outcomes and limitations: The recorded TCR beta diversity per million T cells decreased in a roughly linear manner with age.

V gave up 3 bases and J gave up 7 bases; unmatched junction bases: 8. The CDR3 is 17 residues long. Germline CDR1 SGHTA, CDR2 FQGNSA. The sequence came from a young man in good health. Specimen: blood. The chain employs TRBV7-2 and TRBJ2-1; 14 nucleotides match TRBD2. This chain's CDR3 is CASSLQPGLAGENEQFF. CDR3 in DNA: TGTGCCAGCAGCTTGCAACCGGGACTAGCGGGAGAGAATGAGCAGTTCTTC.